This TCR beta chain was observed in a study of T cell changes during pregnancy in multiple sclerosis. This table comes from immunoSEQ multiplex PCR, and its TCRdb copy is limited to in-frame clones, with some not included. The repertoire includes roughly 110,000 clones, approximately 90% of them detected once, and 0.78% sits in the top ten. Unmatched junction bases numbered 4, after V lost 1 base and J lost 1 base. The CDR3 spans 16 residues. Germline V gene sequence: CDR1 LGHNA, CDR2 YNFKEQ. The chain is built from TRBV4-2 and TRBJ1-2; 9 positions match TRBD1. The input for sequencing was peripheral blood, taken in the third trimester of pregnancy. This TCR came from a female donor in good health, enrolled as a control in a pregnancy study. CDR3 nucleotides: TGTGCCAGCAGCCAAGCAGACAGGGGGGATAACTATGGCTACACCTTC. Its protein is CASSQADRGDNYGYTF.